The clone carrying this T cell receptor beta chain has more than one count but fewer than ten. Antigen specificity is unknown. The data derive from a study of blood T cells in healthy people across ages. Study-level results: Per million T cells, the diversity of TCR beta decreased roughly linearly as age advanced.

Through a sample-barcoded 5' primer and a J-beta primer mix, a second PCR was run for 7 to 11 cycles. A template-switch adaptor with 12 random nucleotides tagged each cDNA molecule. TCRdb redid the calling of the 5' RACE reads with MiXCR, one entry per CDR3 protein. The sample comprises about 1.4 million distinct CDR3 sequences, approximately 63% of which are singletons, and over 5.5% rests with the top ten. CDR1 is DFQATT, CDR2 SNEGSKA, per germline (reference sequence). The CDR3 sequence is 14 residues long. V lost 6 bases, J lost 2 bases, and 7 bases stayed unmatched. This chain uses TRBV20-1 with TRBJ2-1; 7 bases map to TRBD2. This receptor was identified in a man aged 18 to 29 in good health. Specimen: blood. For the CDR3, the DNA is TGCAGTGCGGAACCCGGGGGGACCTACAATGAGCAGTTCTTC. Encoded protein: CSAEPGGTYNEQFF.